The rows below give T cell receptor beta chains drawn from one sample of a study of T cell repertoires in cytomegalovirus infection. The antigens these receptors bind are not known. TCRdb re-analysed the reads in MiXCR, keeping a single row per CDR3 protein. The sample contains fewer than 350,000 distinct CDR3 sequences, around 29% of which appear only once. Sample: cultured PBMCs, taken from culture after CMV antigen stimulation. These receptors all come from a human donor in good health (CMV status not recorded). Some clones in this sample may be carry-over from other donors' samples. CDR3s include the opening cysteine and the closing phenylalanine or tryptophan. Fields, in order: J gene, clone size, V gene, D gene, CDR3 DNA, CDR3 protein. A D gene is named only where the DNA matches it firmly. The size field is filled for only some rows; it gives once, few, many or a size class.

>TRBJ1-2|many|TRBV19|.
TGTGCCAGTAGTAGGGCAGGCACGGATGGCTACACCTTC
CASSRAGTDGYTF
>TRBJ2-1|.|TRBV5-3|TRBD2
TGTGCCAGAAGCAAAGGACTAGCGGGAACGGTCGACAATGAGCAGTTCTTC
CARSKGLAGTVDNEQFF
>TRBJ2-7|.|TRBV18|TRBD1
TGTGCCAGCTCACCACCATGGGGTTCCGGACAGGGACGTTACGAGCAGTACTTC
CASSPPWGSGQGRYEQYF
>TRBJ1-5|few|TRBV7-9|.
TGTGCCAGCAGCTCCGGACAGTATCAGCCCCAGCATTTT
CASSSGQYQPQHF
>TRBJ2-3|few|TRBV7-3|.
TGTGCCAGCAGCGTACAAGAGGCAGATACGCAGTATTTT
CASSVQEADTQYF
>TRBJ2-1|many|TRBV5-6|TRBD2
TGTGCCAGCAGCTTGGTGGGCAGCGGGAGATACAATGAGCAGTTCTTC
CASSLVGSGRYNEQFF
>TRBJ1-2|few|TRBV20-1|.
TGCAGTGCTAGAGGGCCGGATTATGGCTACACCTTC
CSARGPDYGYTF
>TRBJ2-2|.|TRBV7-6|.
TGTGCCAGCAGCTTGATGTCCACCGGGGAGCTGTTTTTT
CASSLMSTGELFF
>TRBJ1-5|.|TRBV19|.
TGTGCCAGTAGCGAGTTCGGGTTCAATCAGCCCCAGCATTTT
CASSEFGFNQPQHF
>TRBJ2-7|many|TRBV7-2|TRBD2
TGTGCCAGCAGCTTAGACCCTTCCCGGCCGACTAGCGGGTTCTCCTACGAGCAGTACTTC
CASSLDPSRPTSGFSYEQYF
>TRBJ2-7|.|TRBV12-5|.
TGTGCTAGTGGTTTAGGCGGGACAGCCTACGAGCAGTACTTC
CASGLGGTAYEQYF
>TRBJ2-1|few|TRBV15|TRBD2
TGTGCCACCTACTTAGCGGGAGGGTTGCAGAATGAGCAGTTCTTC
CATYLAGGLQNEQFF
>TRBJ1-1|.|TRBV7-9|TRBD1
TGTGCCAGCAGCCCCGGGACAGATAAAAGGAACACTGAAGCTTTCTTT
CASSPGTDKRNTEAFF
>TRBJ2-7|.|TRBV11-2|.
TGTGCCAGCAGCCCCCCCGACAGATACTCCTACGAGCAGTACTTC
CASSPPDRYSYEQYF